The clone carrying this T cell receptor beta chain has a handful of counts. Its target is unknown. The CDR3 has 18 residues. V was pared by 5 bases and J by 0 bases, with 16 bases of the junction left unmatched. Germline V lookup: CDR1 SQVTM, CDR2 ANQGSEA. These data are taken from a study of blood T cells in healthy people across ages. Primers used in a second PCR of about 6 to 11 cycles were a sample-barcoded 5' primer and a J-beta primer mix. TCRdb independently ran MiXCR on the 5' RACE reads; one entry per CDR3 protein. The sample gives 730,000 or so distinct CDR3 sequences, around two fifths of which show up once; 25% to 35% is in the top ten. Study-level findings and limits: Both higher diversity and more naive CD4+ cells marked long-lived donors when set against aged donors. Those diversity estimates obtained from one million T cells were thought to be underestimates. Not knowing donor CMV status may have confounded expanded clonotype changes.

This sequence was found in a man at least 80 years old in good health. Sequencing was performed on blood. The genes are TRBV29-1 and TRBJ2-1; 7 positions match TRBD1. CDR3 region: CSVPNPERGRISYNEQFF. The CDR3, as DNA: TGCAGCGTTCCCAATCCGGAGAGGGGGCGAATCTCCTACAATGAGCAGTTCTTC.